The source of this TCR beta chain is a study of OX40 agonist ivuxolimab in advanced cancers. A note on this clone: The antigen is undetermined.

The V end lost 7 bases, the J end lost 3 bases, and 10 bases lay between the germline ends. The length of the CDR3 is 11 residues. In germline, CDR1 is DFQATT, CDR2 SNEGSKA (reference sequence). Study-wide findings and caveats: Clonal expansion from baseline to week 6 occurred in both CD4+ and CD8+ T cells. Individuals who were partial responders at 0.1-3.0 mg/kg had clonal expansion that ranked among the lowest.

Peripheral blood came from all dose cohorts at three timepoints. Method: immunoSEQ multiplex PCR; TCRdb's copy keeps in-frame clones and lacks some. The table has some 94,000 clones, under 95% seen once. Source: CD4+ or CD8+ T cells sorted from blood, taken in a trial of the OX40 agonist ivuxolimab. The rearrangement joins TRBV20-1 to TRBJ2-7, with D perhaps given as TRBD1 or TRBD2 (5 bases each). The sequence derives from an adult with an advanced solid tumor such as melanoma, head and neck, liver or kidney cancer. The CDR3 bases are TGCAGTGGTGGGGGTGGCTACGAGCAGTACTTC. Its protein is CSGGGGYEQYF.